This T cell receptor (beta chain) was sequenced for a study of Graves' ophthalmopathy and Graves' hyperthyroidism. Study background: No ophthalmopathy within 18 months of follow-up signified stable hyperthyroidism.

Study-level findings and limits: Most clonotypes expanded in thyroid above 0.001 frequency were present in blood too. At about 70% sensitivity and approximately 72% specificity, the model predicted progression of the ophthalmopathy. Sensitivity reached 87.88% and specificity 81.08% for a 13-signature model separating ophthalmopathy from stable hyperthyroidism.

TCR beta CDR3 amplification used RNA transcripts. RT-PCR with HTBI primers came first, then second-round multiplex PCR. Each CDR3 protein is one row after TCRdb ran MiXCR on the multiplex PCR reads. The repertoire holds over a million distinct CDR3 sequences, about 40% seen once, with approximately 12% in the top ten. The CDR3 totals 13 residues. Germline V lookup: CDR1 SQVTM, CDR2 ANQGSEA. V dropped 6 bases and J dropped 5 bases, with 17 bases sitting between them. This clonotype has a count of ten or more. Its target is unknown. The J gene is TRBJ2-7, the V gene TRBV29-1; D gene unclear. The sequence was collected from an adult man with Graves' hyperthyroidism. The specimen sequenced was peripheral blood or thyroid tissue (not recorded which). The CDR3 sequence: CSVSFGVLNEQYF. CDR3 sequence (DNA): TGCAGCGTAAGTTTCGGAGTCCTCAACGAGCAGTACTTC.